The subject of this entry is one TCR beta chain. Its matching antigen is unknown. This specimen comes from a study of cytomegalovirus exposure and HLA in healthy donors. Broader study findings: Researchers reported in a later analysis that a missense DCLRE1C variant was tied to TCR beta V- and J-gene trimming.

V was cut by 0 bases and J by 4 bases, with 4 bases left in between. There are 13 residues in the CDR3. Germline V gene data show CDR1 as SGHTA and CDR2 as FQGTGA. In the PCR, 60 Vbeta and 13 Jbeta primers were used. The table came from immunoSEQ multiplex PCR; TCRdb's copy has only in-frame clones and leaves some out. The data contain approximately 76,000 clones, less than 80% of them singletons. The chain couples TRBV7-3 to TRBJ1-3; the D is unclear. The receptor comes from a man aged 30 to 39 in good health and CMV-seronegative. Material: PBMCs. In nucleotides, the CDR3 is TGTGCCAGCAGCTTAACACAGGGAAACACCATATATTTT. It is translated as CASSLTQGNTIYF.